The TCR beta chain described here comes from a study of blood T cells in healthy people across ages (dated by TCRdb to about 2015). Regarding the study in general: In model experiments, template switching captured about one uniquely barcoded TCR beta cDNA molecule for every two T cells. To track age-related changes in TCR beta repertoire diversity, the study relied on deep sequencing normalized with unique cDNA molecular identifiers. The donors were split into four age groups: young (average roughly 15 years), middle-aged (around 40), aged (more than 55) and long-lived (approximately 80). To avoid experimental bias, donors of different ages were distributed randomly across sequencing lanes. The study analyzed two additional independent replicas of 1 million unique cDNA reads from the same blood draw for two donors, one aged 18 to 30 and one aged 80 or older. Study-wide findings and limitations: Estimates of total diversity from one million sequenced T cells were regarded as lower bounds and underestimates. Because profiling used bulk unsorted PBMCs, naive and antigen-experienced compartments could not be compared conclusively. Compared with the aged group, the long-lived group had more naive CD4+ T cells, fewer expanded clones and increased TCR diversity, suggesting age selection. The percentage of naive T cells measured by flow cytometry correlated strongly with observed TCR beta diversity. As age increased, observed TCR beta diversity per million T cells dropped in a roughly linear way, and a significant reduction was already evident by age about 40. Because donor CMV infection status was unknown, age-related changes in expanded clonotypes were potentially confounded.

This clonotype occurred a few times. Its antigen remains unidentified. Base qualities are not provided; no much larger clone lies one nucleotide away. Systemically healthy Caucasian individuals from Russia, 35 to 50 in total and aged roughly 6 to 100 years, were included as donors. Ten milliliters of peripheral blood were collected from each donor into EDTA-treated Vacutainer tubes. Ficoll-Paque density-gradient centrifugation was used to isolate PBMCs, with at least 7 million per sample. Trizol reagent was used to extract total RNA from the PBMCs, yielding at least 5.5 micrograms per sample. For every donor, flow cytometry on a PBMC aliquot measured the percentage of naive CD45RAhigh/CD27high T cells. The receptor library was made with 5' RACE. The sample was run on an Illumina HiSeq 2500. A second 7 to 11 cycle PCR used a sample-barcoded 5' primer and a J-beta primer mix. A template-switch 5' adaptor carrying 12 random nucleotides introduced a unique molecular identifier onto each TCR beta cDNA molecule. At least 2.5 million CDR3-containing paired-end reads were obtained from each sample. First-strand cDNA synthesis was performed from all RNA using the Mint cDNA synthesis kit, with priming by a TRBC-specific oligonucleotide. After uracil-DNA glycosylase treatment, a first 18-cycle PCR used universal primers M1SS and BC2_uni_R on all cDNA. As for the original processing: Normalization of each sample was performed by random selection of 1 million high-quality reads, each carrying a distinct molecular identifier. Reads with shared molecular identifiers were discarded instead of being binned into consensus sequences. CDR3 identification, clonotype clustering and error correction used MiTCR with a Q25 quality threshold and the strictest error-elimination algorithm. A nonparametric unseen species model with Euler transformation was used to estimate lower-bound total TCR beta diversity. TCRdb trimmed the raw reads at Q25, called clones with MiXCR and kept productive beta chains. Each entry merges the rows of one CDR3 protein and shows their most common DNA and genes. These V and J calls rely on TCRdb rather than the paper's analysis. The sample table lists more than 650,000 distinct CDR3 sequences, about a fifth of them with a count of one. Of the sample, about 22% is held by the ten largest clones.

At the junction V is shortened by 4 bases and J by 4 bases; bases outside the gene matches: 4. Reading from cysteine to phenylalanine, the CDR3 counts 14 amino acids. The only DNA kept is the CDR3, 42 bases in frame from the first base. Looking up the germline V gene yields CDR1 KGHSH and CDR2 LQKENI. Sequencing was performed on blood. This clonotype originated in a man aged 70 or older in good health. The chain couples TRBV18 to TRBJ1-1; 9 junctional bases match TRBD1. The encoded CDR3 is CASSRQGEGTEAFF. The sequence in DNA is TGTGCCAGCTCACGACAGGGGGAGGGCACTGAAGCTTTCTTT.